The rows below give T cell receptor beta chains drawn from one sample of a study of shared clonotypes between healthy human individuals. The repertoire was sequenced with immunoSEQ multiplex PCR; TCRdb's copy has only in-frame clones and lacks some. The data hold approximately 2.4 million clones, with 90% to 97% observed a single time. Sequencing was performed on naive CD4+ T cells sorted from blood. The origin of the receptors is a young man in good health. Each CDR3 is given with its conserved first and last residue. A D gene is named only where the DNA matches it firmly. Clone size is given for some rows only: seen once, a few or many times, or a class if the clone is expanded.

CDR3 DNA: TGTGCCAGCAGCTTGCTAGCAGCGGGCCCAGATACGCAGTATTTT
CDR3 protein: CASSLLAAGPDTQYF
V gene: TRBV5-4
clone size: NA
D gene: NA
J gene: TRBJ2-3

CDR3 DNA: TGCAGTCCGAAGAACCAAGAGACCCAGTACTTC
CDR3 protein: CSPKNQETQYF
V gene: TRBV20-1
clone size: NA
D gene: NA
J gene: TRBJ2-5

CDR3 DNA: TGTGCCATCAGTGAGTCGAACCCTATCATGAACACTGAAGCTTTCTTT
CDR3 protein: CAISESNPIMNTEAFF
V gene: TRBV10-3
clone size: NA
D gene: NA
J gene: TRBJ1-1

CDR3 DNA: TGTGCCAGCAGAGGCACCAAGGGTCTTTACGAGCAGTACTTC
CDR3 protein: CASRGTKGLYEQYF
V gene: TRBV27
clone size: few
D gene: NA
J gene: TRBJ2-7

CDR3 DNA: TGTGCCAGCAGTAGGGGGACAGCGGCCACCGGGGAGCTGTTTTTT
CDR3 protein: CASSRGTAATGELFF
V gene: TRBV5-6
clone size: NA
D gene: TRBD1
J gene: TRBJ2-2

CDR3 DNA: TGTGCCAGCAGTGAGTACAGGATAAGCTTCTATAATTCACCCCTCCACTTT
CDR3 protein: CASSEYRISFYNSPLHF
V gene: TRBV6-1
clone size: NA
D gene: NA
J gene: TRBJ1-6

CDR3 DNA: TGTGCCAGCAGTAGACTTGCGGGACAGGGTGATGGCTACACCTTC
CDR3 protein: CASSRLAGQGDGYTF
V gene: TRBV28
clone size: NA
D gene: TRBD1
J gene: TRBJ1-2

CDR3 DNA: TGTGCCAGCAGCTTAAACCAGGGAGCAACTGAAAAACTGTTTTTT
CDR3 protein: CASSLNQGATEKLFF
V gene: TRBV7-2
clone size: NA
D gene: NA
J gene: TRBJ1-4

CDR3 DNA: TGCGCCAGCAGCGCGGGACAGTTCAATGAGCAGTTCTTC
CDR3 protein: CASSAGQFNEQFF
V gene: TRBV10-2
clone size: NA
D gene: NA
J gene: TRBJ2-1

CDR3 DNA: TGTGCCATCAGCTCTAGGGGGCCCTACGAGCAGTACTTC
CDR3 protein: CAISSRGPYEQYF
V gene: TRBV10-3
clone size: NA
D gene: TRBD1
J gene: TRBJ2-7

CDR3 DNA: TGTGCCAGCAGCTTAGATCTATCACCCCTCCACTTT
CDR3 protein: CASSLDLSPLHF
V gene: TRBV7-2
clone size: NA
D gene: NA
J gene: TRBJ1-6

CDR3 DNA: TGTGCCAGCAGCTTAGGGGCCGACAGGGGCACCATATATTTT
CDR3 protein: CASSLGADRGTIYF
V gene: TRBV7-9
clone size: NA
D gene: TRBD1
J gene: TRBJ1-3

CDR3 DNA: TGTGCCAGCAGCTCGGCCCAGGGTTATTTTAACGGGGAGCTGTTTTTT
CDR3 protein: CASSSAQGYFNGELFF
V gene: TRBV7-2
clone size: NA
D gene: NA
J gene: TRBJ2-2

CDR3 DNA: TGTGCCAGCAGCGAATCCCGTGGGGCAGGGGCCGAAGGAAACACCATATATTTT
CDR3 protein: CASSESRGAGAEGNTIYF
V gene: TRBV7-2
clone size: few
D gene: NA
J gene: TRBJ1-3

CDR3 DNA: TGTGCCAGCAGCCTCTCGGGACAGGTCTACGAGCAGTACTTC
CDR3 protein: CASSLSGQVYEQYF
V gene: TRBV9
clone size: NA
D gene: TRBD1
J gene: TRBJ2-7

CDR3 DNA: TGTGCCAGCAGTTACTCGAAAGGGGGCTTGAGCAATGAGCAGTTCTTC
CDR3 protein: CASSYSKGGLSNEQFF
V gene: TRBV6-5
clone size: once
D gene: TRBD1
J gene: TRBJ2-1

CDR3 DNA: TGTGCCAGCAGCCAAAGCCAAGTACTCGGGACAGGTTACGTCTGGCTGTTTTTT
CDR3 protein: CASSQSQVLGTGYVWLFF
V gene: TRBV4-2
clone size: NA
D gene: TRBD1
J gene: TRBJ1-4

CDR3 DNA: TGTGCCGCGGGAGTTCGGGACGCCGTAGCCAAAAACATTCAGTACTTC
CDR3 protein: CAAGVRDAVAKNIQYF
V gene: TRBV7-6
clone size: NA
D gene: TRBD2
J gene: TRBJ2-4

CDR3 DNA: TGTGCCAGCGCGCGAGAGACAGCCTCTGGAAACACCATATATTTT
CDR3 protein: CASARETASGNTIYF
V gene: TRBV6-5
clone size: NA
D gene: NA
J gene: TRBJ1-3

CDR3 DNA: TGTGCCAGCAGCCGAGGACTAGCGGAGATAGGGAACACCGGGGAGCTGTTTTTT
CDR3 protein: CASSRGLAEIGNTGELFF
V gene: TRBV13
clone size: NA
D gene: TRBD2
J gene: TRBJ2-2

CDR3 DNA: TGTGCCAGCAGTGATCGGCTCTTCACTGAAGCTTTCTTT
CDR3 protein: CASSDRLFTEAFF
V gene: TRBV6-1
clone size: NA
D gene: NA
J gene: TRBJ1-1

CDR3 DNA: TGTGCCAGCACCAGGGCCGTTCAGACTAACTATGGCTACACCTTC
CDR3 protein: CASTRAVQTNYGYTF
V gene: TRBV19
clone size: NA
D gene: NA
J gene: TRBJ1-2

CDR3 DNA: TGTGCCAGCAGCAGATGGCTTGAGGGGCGTAGCTACACCTTC
CDR3 protein: CASSRWLEGRSYTF
V gene: TRBV6-6
clone size: once
D gene: NA
J gene: TRBJ1-2

CDR3 DNA: TGTGCCAGCACTACTTCGGTGGGAGGGCCAGATACGCAGTATTTT
CDR3 protein: CASTTSVGGPDTQYF
V gene: TRBV6-1
clone size: NA
D gene: TRBD2
J gene: TRBJ2-3

CDR3 DNA: TGTGCCAGCAGTGAAGCACCAGCGGGGATGGAGACCCAGTACTTC
CDR3 protein: CASSEAPAGMETQYF
V gene: TRBV2
clone size: NA
D gene: TRBD2
J gene: TRBJ2-5

CDR3 DNA: TGTGCCAGCACTCGGCGGGCCAGCTCTGGAAACACCATATATTTT
CDR3 protein: CASTRRASSGNTIYF
V gene: TRBV6-5
clone size: NA
D gene: NA
J gene: TRBJ1-3

CDR3 DNA: TGTGCTAGTGGTTTAATTCAGCCCCAGCATTTT
CDR3 protein: CASGLIQPQHF
V gene: TRBV12-5
clone size: NA
D gene: NA
J gene: TRBJ1-5

CDR3 DNA: TGCGCCAGCAGCTTGGCCAGCGGGGCCGGGAGGGAAAAACTGTTTTTT
CDR3 protein: CASSLASGAGREKLFF
V gene: TRBV5-1
clone size: NA
D gene: NA
J gene: TRBJ1-4

CDR3 DNA: TGTGCCAGCAGCGCCGACAGGCCTTTGGCGGATACGCAGTATTTT
CDR3 protein: CASSADRPLADTQYF
V gene: TRBV9
clone size: NA
D gene: NA
J gene: TRBJ2-3

CDR3 DNA: TGTGCCAGCAGCTTCGGGACAGTCAATCAGCCCCAGCATTTT
CDR3 protein: CASSFGTVNQPQHF
V gene: TRBV5-6
clone size: once
D gene: TRBD1
J gene: TRBJ1-5

CDR3 DNA: TGTGCCAGCAGTTACACCGAGGGCAATGAGCAGTTCTTC
CDR3 protein: CASSYTEGNEQFF
V gene: TRBV6-6
clone size: NA
D gene: NA
J gene: TRBJ2-1

CDR3 DNA: TGTGCCAGCAGTTTATGGGGGGCAGGCGAAGAAAAACTGTTTTTT
CDR3 protein: CASSLWGAGEEKLFF
V gene: TRBV27
clone size: NA
D gene: NA
J gene: TRBJ1-4

CDR3 DNA: TGTGCCAGCAGCTTTCAGTCATTAGGAAGCAATCAGCCCCAGCATTTT
CDR3 protein: CASSFQSLGSNQPQHF
V gene: TRBV11-3
clone size: NA
D gene: NA
J gene: TRBJ1-5

CDR3 DNA: TGTGCCAGCAGCTTACCCGGGACACCCTCTGAAAAACTGTTTTTT
CDR3 protein: CASSLPGTPSEKLFF
V gene: TRBV25-1
clone size: NA
D gene: NA
J gene: TRBJ1-4

CDR3 DNA: TGTGCCAGCAGTGGGGATAGCAATCAGCCCCAGCATTTT
CDR3 protein: CASSGDSNQPQHF
V gene: TRBV2
clone size: few
D gene: NA
J gene: TRBJ1-5

CDR3 DNA: TGTGCTAGCATTCCCCGGGAACGATTAGCCAAAAACATTCAGTACTTC
CDR3 protein: CASIPRERLAKNIQYF
V gene: TRBV7-7
clone size: NA
D gene: NA
J gene: TRBJ2-4

CDR3 DNA: TGCGCCAGCAGCCCCCTACCTACAGGGTCTGGCTACACCTTC
CDR3 protein: CASSPLPTGSGYTF
V gene: TRBV4-1
clone size: NA
D gene: NA
J gene: TRBJ1-2

CDR3 DNA: TGTGCCAGCAGCCCCCCGACTAGCTCCTCTCGGGAGCAGTACTTC
CDR3 protein: CASSPPTSSSREQYF
V gene: TRBV5-4
clone size: NA
D gene: TRBD2
J gene: TRBJ2-7

CDR3 DNA: TGCGCCAGCAGCTTGGGTGGACAGGCCTCCTACGAGCAGTACTTC
CDR3 protein: CASSLGGQASYEQYF
V gene: TRBV5-1
clone size: NA
D gene: TRBD1
J gene: TRBJ2-7

CDR3 DNA: TGTGCCATCAGTGAGACTGGGACTAGCGGCACAGATACGCAGTATTTT
CDR3 protein: CAISETGTSGTDTQYF
V gene: TRBV10-3
clone size: NA
D gene: TRBD2
J gene: TRBJ2-3

CDR3 DNA: TGTGCCAGCAGCAAAGAGGCCAGGGTGCAAGAGACCCAGTACTTC
CDR3 protein: CASSKEARVQETQYF
V gene: TRBV21-1
clone size: NA
D gene: NA
J gene: TRBJ2-5

CDR3 DNA: TGTGCCAGCAGCTTCTATTTCACCTCTGGAAACACCATATATTTT
CDR3 protein: CASSFYFTSGNTIYF
V gene: TRBV7-2
clone size: NA
D gene: NA
J gene: TRBJ1-3

CDR3 DNA: TGTGCCAGCGCAGGGACGGCTAACACCGGGGAGCTGTTTTTT
CDR3 protein: CASAGTANTGELFF
V gene: TRBV4-2
clone size: NA
D gene: NA
J gene: TRBJ2-2

CDR3 DNA: TGTGCCAGCAAAAAAGGGCAAATTTCCTACGAGCAGTACTTC
CDR3 protein: CASKKGQISYEQYF
V gene: TRBV6-1
clone size: NA
D gene: NA
J gene: TRBJ2-7

CDR3 DNA: TGTGCCAGCAGTTCCCTCGGTGAAGCTAGCACAGATACGCAGTATTTT
CDR3 protein: CASSSLGEASTDTQYF
V gene: TRBV6-5
clone size: NA
D gene: NA
J gene: TRBJ2-3

CDR3 DNA: TGTGCCAGCAGCCCCGGGGGACACACCTACGAGCAGTACTTC
CDR3 protein: CASSPGGHTYEQYF
V gene: TRBV6-1
clone size: once
D gene: NA
J gene: TRBJ2-7

CDR3 DNA: TGTGCCAGCAGCCTAAGACAGGGTAAGCGGTTCTTC
CDR3 protein: CASSLRQGKRFF
V gene: TRBV6-5
clone size: NA
D gene: TRBD1
J gene: TRBJ2-1

CDR3 DNA: TGCGCCAGCAGCCAAGAGAGGAGCTCCTCCTACGAGCAGTACTTC
CDR3 protein: CASSQERSSSYEQYF
V gene: TRBV4-3
clone size: once
D gene: NA
J gene: TRBJ2-7

CDR3 DNA: TGTGCTAGTGGCCAGGGTAGCGGGGAGCTGTTTTTT
CDR3 protein: CASGQGSGELFF
V gene: TRBV12-5
clone size: NA
D gene: NA
J gene: TRBJ2-2

CDR3 DNA: TGTGCCAGCAGCTTAGATAGCAGATACAATCAGCCCCAGCATTTT
CDR3 protein: CASSLDSRYNQPQHF
V gene: TRBV11-3
clone size: NA
D gene: NA
J gene: TRBJ1-5

CDR3 DNA: TGTGCCAGCAGTGAGCTGACCAGCGGGAGGTTCTACAATGAGCAGTTCTTC
CDR3 protein: CASSELTSGRFYNEQFF
V gene: TRBV2
clone size: once
D gene: TRBD2
J gene: TRBJ2-1

CDR3 DNA: TGTGCCAGCAGCTCAACAGGGGAAAAACTGTTTTTT
CDR3 protein: CASSSTGEKLFF
V gene: TRBV2
clone size: NA
D gene: NA
J gene: TRBJ1-4

CDR3 DNA: TGTGCCATCAGTGAGATCGTCCTAGCGGGGACGATCACAGATACGCAGTATTTT
CDR3 protein: CAISEIVLAGTITDTQYF
V gene: TRBV10-3
clone size: once
D gene: TRBD2
J gene: TRBJ2-3

CDR3 DNA: TGTGCCAGCAGCGTAGGCGAAGGAAATCAGCCCCAGCATTTT
CDR3 protein: CASSVGEGNQPQHF
V gene: TRBV9
clone size: NA
D gene: NA
J gene: TRBJ1-5

CDR3 DNA: TGTGCCAGCAGTGGACAGCCTAGCACAGATACGCAGTATTTT
CDR3 protein: CASSGQPSTDTQYF
V gene: TRBV2
clone size: NA
D gene: NA
J gene: TRBJ2-3